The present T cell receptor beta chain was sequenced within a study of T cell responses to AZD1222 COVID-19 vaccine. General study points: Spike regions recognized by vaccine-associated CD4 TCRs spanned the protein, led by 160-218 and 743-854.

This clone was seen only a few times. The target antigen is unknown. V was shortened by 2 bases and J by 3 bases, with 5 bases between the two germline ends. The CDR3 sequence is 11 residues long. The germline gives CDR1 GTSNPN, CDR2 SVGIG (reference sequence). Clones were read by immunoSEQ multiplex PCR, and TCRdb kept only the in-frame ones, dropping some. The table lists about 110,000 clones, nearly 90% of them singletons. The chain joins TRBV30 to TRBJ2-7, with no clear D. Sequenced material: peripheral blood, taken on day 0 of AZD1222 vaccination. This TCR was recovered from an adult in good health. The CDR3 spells CAWSPSYEQYF. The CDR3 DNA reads TGTGCCTGGAGTCCAAGCTACGAGCAGTACTTC.